This T cell receptor beta chain was identified in a study of T cell responses to AZD1222 COVID-19 vaccine. Points from the study as a whole: Variant regions that are unmutated are reportedly the target of nearly half of spike-specific TCRs.

Of note for this clone: What it binds is not known.

The data were produced by immunoSEQ multiplex PCR, yet TCRdb's version contains in-frame clones alone and is incomplete. The sample yields roughly 170,000 clones, 94% seen once. Trimming cost V 6 bases and J 4 bases, with 12 bases left between them. The CDR3 runs 13 residues. The germline CDR1 and CDR2 sequences are LNHDA and SQIVND (reference sequence). The chain combines TRBV19 with TRBJ1-1; D gene unclear. Sequencing used peripheral blood, obtained 28 days after the second AZD1222 dose. This sequence originates from an adult who received the AZD1222 COVID-19 vaccine. This chain's CDR3 is CASSPPDGTEAFF. The CDR3 DNA is TGTGCCAGTAGCCCCCCCGATGGCACTGAAGCTTTCTTT.